A single sample gave rise to the 29 T cell receptor beta chains below, sequenced in a study of T-cell reconstitution after alpha-beta-depleted transplantation in children (dated by TCRdb to about 2016). This specimen's treatment or condition label, interpreted: allogeneic hematopoietic cell transplantation with graft depleted of TCRalphabeta T cells and CD19 B cells. Library preparation used PCR. Instrument on record: Illumina HiSeq 2500. To normalize quantification of the TCRbeta repertoire, the TCR libraries were built with molecular barcoding that relied on unique molecular identifiers. The raw public reads went through TCRdb reprocessing: fastp at Q25, MiXCR clone calling, in-frame beta chains kept. Rows merge per CDR3 protein into single entries with the most common DNA and genes. Here the sample has about 980,000 distinct CDR3 sequences; about 29% occur a single time. Together, the top ten hold more than 25% of the sample.

The sequenced sample was PBMCs, mostly from graft donor cells, obtained 360 days after TCRalphabeta/CD19-depleted stem cell transplant. These receptors were collected from a boy in the first two years of life who had a stem cell transplant for SCID, so the T cells may come from the graft donor.

This clonotype showed up many times. The genes are TRBV7-9 and TRBJ1-1; possible D gene TRBD1, 6 bases. The CDR3 runs to 14 residues. In germline, CDR1 is SEHNR, CDR2 FQNEAQ (reference sequence). V lost 3 bases to trimming and J lost 0 bases, with 8 bases between them. Here the CDR3 reads CASSFTGMNTEAFF. Written as DNA, the CDR3 is TGTGCCAGCAGCTTTACAGGGATGAACACTGAAGCTTTCTTT.

The genes are TRBV2 and TRBJ1-5, with D possibly matching TRBD1 (5 bases). The CDR3 loop spans 14 amino acids. Trimming shortened V by 2 bases and J by 7 bases, and 12 bases separated the two germline ends. From germline, CDR1 is SNHLY and CDR2 FYNNEI. CDR3 nucleotides: TGTGCCAGCAGTGAATATGGAAAGGGGCAGCCCCAGCATTTT. Encoded protein: CASSEYGKGQPQHF.

This rearrangement joins TRBV24-1 to TRBJ2-1; 9 bases map to TRBD1. Germline V CDR1 and CDR2: KGHDR, SFDVKD. This CDR3 contains 16 residues. Trimming took 4 bases from V and 6 from J; bases not matched to a gene: 9. Written as DNA, the CDR3 is TGTGCCACCAGTGACCAACTTGGACAGGGGTTCAATGAGCAGTTCTTC. Translation: CATSDQLGQGFNEQFF.

The table lists this clonotype with a few counts. This rearrangement joins TRBV29-1 to TRBJ1-3; no reliable D call. Trimming pared 4 bases from V and 0 bases from J, leaving 7 bases between. This CDR3 comprises 13 residues. Germline CDR1 and CDR2: SQVTM and ANQGSEA. CDR3 nucleotide sequence: TGCAGCGTTGTTCAGAGCTCTGGAAACACCATATATTTT. Its translation is CSVVQSSGNTIYF.

The chain joins TRBV20-1 to TRBJ1-1; D is undetermined. CDR3 size: 13 residues. Germline CDR1 reads DFQATT; CDR2 reads SNEGSKA (reference sequence). V dropped 3 bases and J dropped 0 bases, with 8 bases sitting between them. CDR3 nucleotides: TGCAGTGCTAGCGGCCCTATGAACACTGAAGCTTTCTTT. It codes for CSASGPMNTEAFF.

This chain joins TRBV6-5 and TRBJ2-2; 10 bases match TRBD2. This CDR3 region has 19 residues. CDR1 and CDR2 from the germline V gene are MNHEY and SVGAGI. V lost 4 bases and J lost 1; bases outside the gene matches: 12. CDR3: CASSFSSGLAWGNTGELFF. DNA of the CDR3: TGTGCCAGCAGTTTCTCGTCGGGACTAGCGTGGGGGAACACCGGGGAGCTGTTTTTT.

The genes are TRBV7-8 and TRBJ2-3; D is ambiguous. Germline V gene data show CDR1 as SGHVS and CDR2 as FQNEAQ. Between the trimmed V and J ends, which lost 5 bases and 4 bases, there was a span of 10 bases. The CDR3 runs to 13 residues. The CDR3 is CASSLGYADTQYF. CDR3 DNA sequence: TGTGCCAGCAGCCTCGGCTACGCAGATACGCAGTATTTT.

The genes are TRBV10-1 and TRBJ2-7; the D gene could be TRBD1 or TRBD2 (6 bases each). The CDR3 has 14 residues. Germline V gene lookup returns CDR1 WNHNN and CDR2 SYGVQD (reference sequence). Trimming cost V 6 bases and J 3 bases, with 15 bases left between them. CDR3 in DNA: TGCGCCAGCAGCCCGGGGGCCCTCAGCTACGAGCAGTACTTC. Translation: CASSPGALSYEQYF.

The V call is TRBV5-6, the J call TRBJ2-3; TRBD2 is a possible D gene (5 bases). The germline V gene has CDR1 SGHDT and CDR2 YYEEEE. The CDR3 covers 16 residues. Trimming took off 1 base at V and 2 bases at J, with 14 bases between the two ends. The CDR3 DNA sequence: TGTGCCAGCAGCTTGAGATTGGACTTGAACACAGATACGCAGTATTTT. This sequence encodes CASSLRLDLNTDTQYF. Full variable domain (missing parts from reference TRBV5-6 and TRBJ2-3): DAGVTQSPTHLIKTRGQQVTLRCSPKSGHDTVSWYQQALGQGPQFIFQYYEEEERQRGNFPDRFSGHQFPNYSSELNVNALLLGDSALYLCASSLRLDLNTDTQYFGPGTRLTVL.

This chain uses TRBV11-1 with TRBJ1-1; D is undetermined. Deletions cut 5 bases from V and 2 bases from J, with 18 bases between. Germline-derived CDR1 and CDR2 are SGHAT and FQDESV (reference sequence). The CDR3 is 16 residues long. The DNA for the CDR3 is TGTGCCAGCAGCACCCCAAAGCGGAGACCTAACACTGAAGCTTTCTTT. Translation: CASSTPKRRPNTEAFF.

Ten or more counts support this clonotype. The rearrangement uses TRBV29-1 and TRBJ2-5; D gene uncertain. In germline, CDR1 is SQVTM, CDR2 ANQGSEA. V was clipped by 5 bases and J by 2 bases, with 12 bases between them. The CDR3 has 13 residues. CDR3 residues: CSVLRPWQETQYF. In DNA, the CDR3 is TGCAGCGTTCTCCGCCCGTGGCAAGAGACCCAGTACTTC. Drawing the rest from reference TRBV29-1 and TRBJ2-5, the complete variable domain is SAVISQKPSRDICQRGTSLTIQCQVDSQVTMMFWYRQQPGQSLTLIATANQGSEATYESGFVIDKFPISRPNLTFSTLTVSNMSPEDSSIYLCSVLRPWQETQYFGPGTRLLVL.

The CDR3 coding sequence is TGTGCCAGCAGCGCTGTCTTGGGACAGGACAGCACAGATACGCAGTATTTT. Translating it yields CASSAVLGQDSTDTQYF. V is TRBV7-8 and J is TRBJ2-3, with 8 bases aligning to TRBD1. The germline gives CDR1 SGHVS, CDR2 FQNEAQ. This CDR3 is 17 amino acids long. With 5 bases clipped from V and 0 bases from J, the junction kept 10 bases outside the gene matches.

V gene TRBV14 combines with J gene TRBJ2-1; TRBD1 might be the D (6 bases). CDR3 length: 12 residues. Per the germline V gene, CDR1 is SGHDN and CDR2 is FVKESK. With 0 bases removed from V and 10 bases from J, the gap between germline ends came to 7 bases. DNA for the CDR3: TGTGCCAGCAGCCAAGAGACAGGCGAGCAGTTCTTC. Protein product: CASSQETGEQFF.

This clonotype appeared a few times. The V and J genes are TRBV27 and TRBJ2-1; D is unresolved. The V gene lost 6 bases and the J gene lost 0 bases, with 12 bases spanning the gap. Germline-derived CDR1 and CDR2 are MNHEY and SMNVEV (reference sequence). This CDR3 is built from 15 residues. DNA for the CDR3: TGTGCCAGCAGGCCGGGTTACTCCTCCTACAATGAGCAGTTCTTC. It codes for CASRPGYSSYNEQFF.

This rearrangement joins TRBV20-1 to TRBJ2-5, with 8 bases identical to TRBD2. Germline CDR1 is DFQATT and CDR2 is SNEGSKA (reference sequence). V was pared by 3 bases and J by 1 base, with 7 bases of the junction left unmatched. The CDR3 extends over 15 amino acids. CDR3 nucleotide sequence: TGCAGTGCTAGTGAGGTAGCGGGGTTCCAAGAGACCCAGTACTTC. This translates into CSASEVAGFQETQYF.

This clonotype was picked up a small number of times. V usage is TRBV12-3 or TRBV12-4 and J usage is TRBJ2-4, with 8 nucleotides matching TRBD1. The CDR3 is made up of 17 amino acids. V trimming: 5 bases; J trimming: 0 bases; junction bases outside the gene matches: 9. CDR3 sequence (DNA): TGTGCCAGCAGTCACCCGGGACAGGACCTAGCCAAAAACATTCAGTACTTC. Translated, it gives CASSHPGQDLAKNIQYF.

The chain links TRBV6-2 or TRBV6-3 to TRBJ2-3; TRBD2 matches at 8 bases. Germline CDR1 is MNHEY and CDR2 is SVGEGT. V gave up 2 bases and J gave up 5 bases; unmatched junction bases: 6. This CDR3 has 15 residues. As DNA, the CDR3 is TGTGCCAGCAGTTACACCGGGGGGGCCGTAGATACGCAGTATTTT. Protein product: CASSYTGGAVDTQYF.

The chain carries TRBV5-1 and TRBJ2-7; D possibly corresponds to TRBD1 (6 bases). Germline CDR1 and CDR2: SGHRS and YFSETQ. The CDR3 spans 15 residues. Between the trimmed V and J ends, which lost 3 bases and 0 bases, there was a span of 13 bases. The chain's CDR3 is CASSSRGTSSYEQYF. CDR3 nucleotides: TGCGCCAGCAGCTCCAGGGGTACTAGCTCCTACGAGCAGTACTTC.

The chain uses TRBV4-2 and TRBJ2-7; a weak D match, TRBD2 (6 bases). The length of the CDR3 is 18 residues. V lost 0 bases, J lost 2 bases, and 20 bases lay in between. The germline V gene has CDR1 LGHNA and CDR2 YNFKEQ. CDR3 nucleotide sequence: TGTGCCAGCAGCCAAGACGCAGGAGGGACCCTAAGCACCTACGAGCAGTACTTC. This sequence encodes CASSQDAGGTLSTYEQYF.

V and J are TRBV5-1 and TRBJ2-7; D is possibly TRBD2 (6 bases). The CDR3 runs to 15 residues. V was shortened by 0 bases and J by 2 bases, with 12 bases between the two germline ends. CDR1 is SGHRS and CDR2 is YFSETQ in the germline V gene. This CDR3 reads CASSLGRGFPYEQYF. The CDR3 DNA follows: TGCGCCAGCAGCTTGGGTCGGGGGTTCCCCTACGAGCAGTACTTC.

V gene TRBV12-3 or TRBV12-4 combines with J gene TRBJ1-4, with a possible D match to TRBD1 (5 bases). CDR3 length: 14 residues. V was trimmed by 1 base and J by 5 bases, leaving 8 bases between them. The chain's CDR3 is CASSLDRRNEKLFF. In nucleotides, the CDR3 is TGTGCCAGCAGTTTAGACAGGAGAAATGAAAAACTGTTTTTT.

V gene TRBV6-5 combines with J gene TRBJ2-5; D gene uncertain. Deletions cut 8 bases from V and 2 bases from J, with 9 bases between. Germline CDR1 is MNHEY and CDR2 is SVGAGI. The CDR3 covers 12 residues. In nucleotides, the CDR3 is TGTGCCAGCTGGCGAACGCAAGAGACCCAGTACTTC. It yields the protein CASWRTQETQYF.

The V call is TRBV4-3, the J call TRBJ2-7, with TRBD1 matching over 7 bases. The CDR3 sequence is 15 residues long. In germline, CDR1 is LGHNA, CDR2 YSLEER. With V trimmed by 2 bases and J by 0 bases, 4 bases remained unmatched. CDR3 sequence reads: CASSQHTGVSYEQYF. Here the CDR3 DNA reads TGCGCCAGCAGCCAACATACAGGGGTCTCCTACGAGCAGTACTTC.

J is TRBJ2-5 and V is TRBV12-3 or TRBV12-4, with no clear D. CDR3 length: 15 residues. V lost 5 bases and J lost 5, with 18 bases in between. CDR3 protein: CASSPGFPLGETQYF. The DNA of the CDR3 is TGTGCCAGCAGTCCCGGATTTCCTTTGGGCGAGACCCAGTACTTC.

The J gene is TRBJ2-7, the V gene TRBV20-1; D is ambiguous. V was pared by 4 bases and J by 3 bases, with 13 bases between. Germline V gene sequence: CDR1 DFQATT, CDR2 SNEGSKA (reference sequence). CDR3 size: 13 residues. Here the CDR3 reads CSAINDRRYEQYF. CDR3 bases: TGCAGTGCTATTAACGACCGCCGCTACGAGCAGTACTTC.

Comments on this clonotype: This sequence may be a read error, since a much larger clone differs from it by one base. The rearrangement joins TRBV20-1 to TRBJ2-3; 12 nucleotides align to TRBD2. The germline V gene encodes CDR1 DFQATT and CDR2 SNEGSKA (reference sequence). J was trimmed by 0 bases and V by 7 bases; bases with no gene match: 14. The CDR3 length is 18 residues. The CDR3 reads CSENVGLAGLASTDTQYF. Written as DNA, the CDR3 is TGCAGTGAGAACGTCGGACTAGCGGGGCTTGCTAGCACAGATACGCAGTATTTT.

The chain employs TRBV7-9 and TRBJ1-2; D remains unclear. The CDR3 totals 15 residues. Germline lookup yields CDR1 SEHNR and CDR2 FQNEAQ (reference sequence). V gave up 1 base and J gave up 4 bases, with 13 bases separating them. CDR3 sequence reads: CASSLERVLGYGYTF. The DNA of the CDR3 is TGTGCCAGCAGCTTAGAAAGGGTACTGGGCTATGGCTACACCTTC.

This clonotype was found many times. The chain couples TRBV7-9 to TRBJ1-1; the match to TRBD1 covers 7 bases. CDR3 length: 15 amino acids. After removal of 3 bases from V and 0 bases from J, the junction contained 4 bases not matched to a gene. In germline, CDR1 is SEHNR, CDR2 FQNEAQ (reference sequence). CDR3 sequence: CASSLYDRVNTEAFF. CDR3 coding DNA: TGTGCCAGCAGCTTGTACGACAGGGTGAACACTGAAGCTTTCTTT. The full variable domain, in which reference TRBV7-9 and TRBJ1-1 provide the parts outside the CDR3, is DTGVSQNPRHKITKRGQNVTFRCDPISEHNRLYWYRQTLGQGPEFLTYFQNEAQLEKSRLLSDRFSAERPKGSFSTLEIQRTEQGDSAMYLCASSLYDRVNTEAFFGQGTRLTVV.

This chain uses TRBV5-1 with TRBJ2-7; D gene ambiguous. V was trimmed by 0 bases and J by 5 bases, leaving 15 bases between them. Germline loops: CDR1 SGHRS, CDR2 YFSETQ. The CDR3 has 15 amino acids. CDR3 sequence: CASSLATTFPDEQYF. CDR3 DNA: TGCGCCAGCAGCTTGGCCACGACGTTCCCAGACGAGCAGTACTTC.